A selection of T cell receptor beta chains follows, all from one sample in a study of blood T cells in healthy people across ages. MiXCR, run by TCRdb on the 5' RACE reads, gives a single entry per CDR3 protein. The data contain under 800,000 distinct CDR3 sequences, about 40% of them singletons. Material for sequencing was blood. These receptors all come from a woman aged 60-70 years in good health. The CDR3 runs from the conserved cysteine through the conserved F or W. A D gene is named only where the DNA matches it firmly. Part of the rows lack a size; the others show once, few, many or a class for expanded clones.

size	J	V	D	DNA	CDR3
once	TRBJ2-1	TRBV4-1	-	TGCGCCAGCAGTTCCGCAGCGGTGAATGAGCAGTTCTTC	CASSSAAVNEQFF
few	TRBJ2-1	TRBV12-3/TRBV12-4	TRBD2	TGTGCCAGCAGTTTTGGGGGACTAGCGGGAGTTGGTGAGCAGTTCTTC	CASSFGGLAGVGEQFF
few	TRBJ2-7	TRBV28	TRBD2	TGTGCCAGCAGGGACCCGGGACTAGCGGGACAGCACGAGCAGTACTTC	CASRDPGLAGQHEQYF
-	TRBJ1-1	TRBV6-2/TRBV6-3	-	TGTGCCAGCAGACCTTCCCCAGAAAACACTGAAGCTTTCTTT	CASRPSPENTEAFF
-	TRBJ2-7	TRBV13	-	TGTGCCAGCAGCCTCCGGGACCCCTCCTACGAGCAGTACTTC	CASSLRDPSYEQYF
many	TRBJ1-2	TRBV20-1	-	TGCAGTGCTCGAGGAGATGTGGACTATGGCTACACCTTC	CSARGDVDYGYTF
-	TRBJ2-7	TRBV12-3/TRBV12-4	-	TGTGCCAGCAGTTTTAGCGACGAGCAGTACTTC	CASSFSDEQYF
-	TRBJ2-4	TRBV18	-	TGTGCCAGCTCACAGGGACTCCCGGAGCAGTACTTC	CASSQGLPEQYF
-	TRBJ2-3	TRBV7-8	TRBD2	TGTGCCAGCAGCTTTCTAGCGGGGAACACAGATACGCAGTATTTT	CASSFLAGNTDTQYF
-	TRBJ2-7	TRBV20-1	-	TGCAGTGCTAGACCTCGACAGGCCTCCTACGAGCAGTACTTC	CSARPRQASYEQYF
-	TRBJ2-4	TRBV11-1	-	TGTGCCAGCAGCTTAGGCCTAGCTGGAAACATTCAGTACTTC	CASSLGLAGNIQYF
-	TRBJ1-2	TRBV12-3/TRBV12-4	TRBD1	TGTGCCAGCAGTTTCGGGACAGGCTATGGCTACACCTTC	CASSFGTGYGYTF
-	TRBJ2-2	TRBV7-3	-	TGTGCCAGCAGCTTAAGCTCTCCCCCCGGGGAGCTGTTTTTT	CASSLSSPPGELFF
few	TRBJ2-6	TRBV20-1	-	TGCAGTGCTACGTCTGGGGCCAACGTCCTGACTTTC	CSATSGANVLTF
many	TRBJ2-3	TRBV5-1	TRBD2	TGCGCCAGTAGGACTAGCGGGGGATATCCAGATACGCAGTATTTT	CASRTSGGYPDTQYF
-	TRBJ2-7	TRBV20-1	TRBD1	TGCAGTGCTAGAGTTGGGACAGGGAACGAGCAGTACTTC	CSARVGTGNEQYF
few	TRBJ2-1	TRBV12-3/TRBV12-4	TRBD2	TGTGCCAGCAGTCCCGGGACTAGCGGGAGGCCCTCCTCCTACAATGAGCAGTTCTTC	CASSPGTSGRPSSYNEQFF
-	TRBJ1-2	TRBV28	TRBD1	TGTGCCAGCAGTATTCAGGGGGCGCGCGGCTACACCTTC	CASSIQGARGYTF
-	TRBJ2-7	TRBV5-1	-	TGCGCCAGCAGCTTGAACCCAGACGGCTACGAGCAGTACTTC	CASSLNPDGYEQYF
few	TRBJ2-3	TRBV7-3	-	TGTGCCAGCAGCTTAGGGGGCAGACCTAGCACAGATACGCAGTATTTT	CASSLGGRPSTDTQYF
-	TRBJ1-6	TRBV6-2/TRBV6-3	-	TGTGCCAGCAGTCCCCGACAGGCGGTGAGGTCACCCCTCCACTTT	CASSPRQAVRSPLHF
-	TRBJ2-7	TRBV7-2	TRBD2	TGTGCCAGCAGCTTAAGCGGGATGCTCTCCTACGAGCAGTACTTC	CASSLSGMLSYEQYF
few	TRBJ2-1	TRBV4-2	TRBD2	TGTGCCAGCAGCCAAGAGGGCTTGGCGGGGGGTGAGCAGTTCTTC	CASSQEGLAGGEQFF
-	TRBJ2-5	TRBV4-3	-	TGCGCCAGCAGCCGTTTCGGGGCTAATGAGCAGTACTTC	CASSRFGANEQYF
-	TRBJ2-7	TRBV6-2/TRBV6-3	TRBD2	TGTGCCAGCAGCTATGTAGCGGGAGAGGGCTCGTACACCCCGTCCTACGAGCAGTACTTC	CASSYVAGEGSYTPSYEQYF
few	TRBJ2-5	TRBV4-3	-	TGCGCCAGCAGCCAAGACCCCAGGACAGACCAAGAGACCCAGTACTTC	CASSQDPRTDQETQYF
-	TRBJ1-5	TRBV20-1	TRBD1	TGCAGTGCTATTGACAGGGGACTAAATCAGCCCCAGCATTTT	CSAIDRGLNQPQHF
-	TRBJ2-5	TRBV20-1	-	TGCAGTGCTAGAGTTGCAGGACGACTAGTCCCTCAAGAGACCCAGTACTTC	CSARVAGRLVPQETQYF
few	TRBJ2-1	TRBV7-2	-	TGTGCCAGCAGCTTACGGGCATCCGGAACGAACAGTTACTACAATGAGCAGTTCTTC	CASSLRASGTNSYYNEQFF
-	TRBJ2-1	TRBV24-1	TRBD2	TGTGCCACCAGTGCACCTAGCGGGATCAATGAGCAGTTCTTC	CATSAPSGINEQFF
-	TRBJ1-4	TRBV27	-	TGTGCCAGCAGTGCCGGGACAAGAAGGGAAAAACTGTTTTTT	CASSAGTRREKLFF
few	TRBJ2-5	TRBV3-1	TRBD2	TGTGCCAGCAGCCTCATAGCGGGGGGTGAGGAGACCCAGTACTTC	CASSLIAGGEETQYF
few	TRBJ2-1	TRBV7-3	-	TGTGCCAGCAGCTTAACGAGCGTTAATTACAATGAGCAGTTCTTC	CASSLTSVNYNEQFF
once	TRBJ2-5	TRBV20-1	-	TGCAGTTCCACCCCCGGGACAAGTGCACGAGAGACCCAGTACTTC	CSSTPGTSARETQYF
once	TRBJ2-4	TRBV29-1	-	TGCAGCATTGCAGGAGTAGCCAAAAACATTCAGTACTTC	CSIAGVAKNIQYF